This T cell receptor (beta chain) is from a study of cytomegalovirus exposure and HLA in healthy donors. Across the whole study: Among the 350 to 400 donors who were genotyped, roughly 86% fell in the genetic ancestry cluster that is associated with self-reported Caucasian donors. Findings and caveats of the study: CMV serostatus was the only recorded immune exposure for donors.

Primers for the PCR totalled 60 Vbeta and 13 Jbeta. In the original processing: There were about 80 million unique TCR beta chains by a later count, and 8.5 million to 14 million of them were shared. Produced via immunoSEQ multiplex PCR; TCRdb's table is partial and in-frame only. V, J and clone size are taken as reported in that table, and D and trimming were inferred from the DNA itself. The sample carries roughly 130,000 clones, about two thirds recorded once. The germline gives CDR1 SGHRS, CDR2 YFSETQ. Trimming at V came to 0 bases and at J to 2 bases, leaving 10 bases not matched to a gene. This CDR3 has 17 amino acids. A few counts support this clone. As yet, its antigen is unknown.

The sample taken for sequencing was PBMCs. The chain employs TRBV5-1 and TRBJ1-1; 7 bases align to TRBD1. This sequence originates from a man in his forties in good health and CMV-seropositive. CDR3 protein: CASSLDPGGWANTEAFF. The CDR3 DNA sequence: TGCGCCAGCAGCTTGGACCCAGGGGGGTGGGCAAACACTGAAGCTTTCTTT.